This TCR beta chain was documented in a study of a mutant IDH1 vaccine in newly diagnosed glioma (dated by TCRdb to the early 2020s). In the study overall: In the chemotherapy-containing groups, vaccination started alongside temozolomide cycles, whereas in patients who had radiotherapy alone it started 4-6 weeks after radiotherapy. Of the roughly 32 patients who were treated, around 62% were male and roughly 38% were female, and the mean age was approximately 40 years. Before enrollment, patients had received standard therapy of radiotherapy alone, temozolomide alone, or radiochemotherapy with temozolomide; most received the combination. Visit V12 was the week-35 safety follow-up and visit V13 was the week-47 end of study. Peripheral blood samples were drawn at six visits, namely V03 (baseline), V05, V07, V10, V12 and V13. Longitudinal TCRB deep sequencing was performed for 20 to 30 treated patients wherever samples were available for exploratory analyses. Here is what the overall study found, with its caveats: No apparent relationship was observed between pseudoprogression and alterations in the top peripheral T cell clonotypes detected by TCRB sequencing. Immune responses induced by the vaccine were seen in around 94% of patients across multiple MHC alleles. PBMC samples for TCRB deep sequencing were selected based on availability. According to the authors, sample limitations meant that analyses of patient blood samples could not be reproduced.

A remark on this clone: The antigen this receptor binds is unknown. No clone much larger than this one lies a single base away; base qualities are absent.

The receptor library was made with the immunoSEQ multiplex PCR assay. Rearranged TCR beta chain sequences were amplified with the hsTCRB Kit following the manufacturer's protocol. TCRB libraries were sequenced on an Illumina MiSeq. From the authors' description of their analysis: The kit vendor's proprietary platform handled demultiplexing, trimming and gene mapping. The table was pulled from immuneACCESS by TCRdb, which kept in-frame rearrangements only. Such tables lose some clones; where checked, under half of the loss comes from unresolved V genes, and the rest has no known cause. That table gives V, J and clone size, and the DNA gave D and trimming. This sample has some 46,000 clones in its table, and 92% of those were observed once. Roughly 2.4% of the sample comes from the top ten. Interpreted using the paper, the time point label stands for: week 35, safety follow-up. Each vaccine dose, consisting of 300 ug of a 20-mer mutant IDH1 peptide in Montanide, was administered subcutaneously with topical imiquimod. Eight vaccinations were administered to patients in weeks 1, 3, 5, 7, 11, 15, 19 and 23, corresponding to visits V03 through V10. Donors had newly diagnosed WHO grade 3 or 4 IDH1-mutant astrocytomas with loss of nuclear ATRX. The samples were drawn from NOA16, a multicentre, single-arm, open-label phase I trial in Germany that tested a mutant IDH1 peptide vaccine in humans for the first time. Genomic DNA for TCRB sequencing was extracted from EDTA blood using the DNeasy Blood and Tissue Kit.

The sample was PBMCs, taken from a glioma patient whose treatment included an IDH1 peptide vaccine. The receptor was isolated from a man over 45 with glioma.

Here the CDR3 is given as CASRLAGDTQYF. The DNA sequence is given as TGTGCCAGTCGACTAGCGGGAGATACGCAGTATTTT. The chain employs TRBV19 and TRBJ2-3; TRBD2 aligns with 10 central bases. Trimming leaves V shorter by 8 bases and J shorter by 5 bases, with the junction holding 1 base beyond the gene matches. CDR1 and CDR2 were assigned from the germline V gene (reference sequence) as LNHDA and SQIVND. Reading from cysteine to phenylalanine, the CDR3 counts 12 amino acids. Of all the DNA, just the CDR3 is kept, 36 bases in frame from base 1.